A selection of T cell receptor beta chains follows, all from one sample in a study of blood T cell repertoires in COVID-19. Sequenced by immunoSEQ multiplex PCR; TCRdb stores in-frame clones only, minus some. The sample records 250,000 or so clones, about four fifths being singletons. Material: peripheral blood. The receptors were sampled from a woman aged 70-85 years with acute or convalescent COVID-19. The CDR3 runs from the conserved cysteine through the conserved F or W. Each record gives: CDR3 DNA, CDR3 protein, D gene, V gene, J gene, clone size. The D gene is left open where the match is weak. Some rows have no size entry. The others give once, few or many, or a class for an expanded clone.

CDR3 DNA: TGTGCCAGCAGTTACCGGACTAGCGGGGGGGAGCAGTACTTC; CDR3 protein: CASSYRTSGGEQYF; D gene: TRBD2; V gene: TRBV6-6; J gene: TRBJ2-7; clone size: -
CDR3 DNA: TGTGCCAGTAGTAGCCGAGATGAGCAGTTCTTC; CDR3 protein: CASSSRDEQFF; D gene: -; V gene: TRBV19; J gene: TRBJ2-1; clone size: -
CDR3 DNA: TGCGCCAGCAGCCCCGAACCACAGGGGCACTATGGCTACACCTTC; CDR3 protein: CASSPEPQGHYGYTF; D gene: TRBD1; V gene: TRBV5-1; J gene: TRBJ1-2; clone size: -
CDR3 DNA: TGCGCCAGCAGCTCACTCTACGAGCAGTACTTC; CDR3 protein: CASSSLYEQYF; D gene: -; V gene: TRBV5-1; J gene: TRBJ2-7; clone size: few
CDR3 DNA: TGTGCCAGTAGTATGGGGGGACGGCCGAGCTCCTACAATGAGCAGTTCTTC; CDR3 protein: CASSMGGRPSSYNEQFF; D gene: -; V gene: TRBV19; J gene: TRBJ2-1; clone size: -
CDR3 DNA: TGTGCCAGCAGCCTCACAGGGGGCAACGCTGGAAACACCATATATTTT; CDR3 protein: CASSLTGGNAGNTIYF; D gene: TRBD1; V gene: TRBV3-1/TRBV3-2; J gene: TRBJ1-3; clone size: once
CDR3 DNA: TGTGCCAGTACTTCAGGGATTGGGGAGACCCAGTACTTC; CDR3 protein: CASTSGIGETQYF; D gene: -; V gene: TRBV19; J gene: TRBJ2-5; clone size: -
CDR3 DNA: TGTGCCAGCAGTTATGCCCTTATGGGGGGTCACTACGAGCAGTACTTC; CDR3 protein: CASSYALMGGHYEQYF; D gene: -; V gene: TRBV6-2/TRBV6-3; J gene: TRBJ2-7; clone size: -
CDR3 DNA: TGTGCCACCTCGCTCGGGGGCACTGAAGCTTTCTTT; CDR3 protein: CATSLGGTEAFF; D gene: -; V gene: TRBV19; J gene: TRBJ1-1; clone size: once
CDR3 DNA: TGTGCTAGCAGCTCCCATAGGAAGTACGCGGGGGCTAAGACTGAAGCTTTCTTT; CDR3 protein: CASSSHRKYAGAKTEAFF; D gene: -; V gene: TRBV7-7; J gene: TRBJ1-1; clone size: -
CDR3 DNA: TGTGCCAGCAGCTCTCCGGGACTAGCCCCCGGGGAGCTGTTTTTT; CDR3 protein: CASSSPGLAPGELFF; D gene: TRBD2; V gene: TRBV5-4; J gene: TRBJ2-2; clone size: -
CDR3 DNA: TGTGCCAGCAGTGAAATGCAAGGGGTCAGTTCACCCCTCCACTTT; CDR3 protein: CASSEMQGVSSPLHF; D gene: -; V gene: TRBV6-1; J gene: TRBJ1-6; clone size: -
CDR3 DNA: TGTGCCAGCAGCCCGACAGGGATGAACACTGAAGCTTTCTTT; CDR3 protein: CASSPTGMNTEAFF; D gene: TRBD1; V gene: TRBV7-9; J gene: TRBJ1-1; clone size: few
CDR3 DNA: TGTGCCAGTAGTACCCAAATGGCGAACACTGAAGCTTTCTTT; CDR3 protein: CASSTQMANTEAFF; D gene: -; V gene: TRBV19; J gene: TRBJ1-1; clone size: -
CDR3 DNA: TGTGCCAGCAGTAAGGCCACGGGTTCAGCTTTCTTT; CDR3 protein: CASSKATGSAFF; D gene: -; V gene: TRBV28; J gene: TRBJ1-1; clone size: -
CDR3 DNA: TGTGCCAGCAGCCAAGAGGCAGGGGTTCATTCACCCCTCCACTTT; CDR3 protein: CASSQEAGVHSPLHF; D gene: -; V gene: TRBV3-1/TRBV3-2; J gene: TRBJ1-6; clone size: -
CDR3 DNA: TGTGCCAGCAGCCTCGACAGGGGCTATGGCTACACCTTC; CDR3 protein: CASSLDRGYGYTF; D gene: TRBD1; V gene: TRBV2; J gene: TRBJ1-2; clone size: -
CDR3 DNA: TGTGCCAGCAGCTTAGGGGCAGCGAACACCGGGGAGCTGTTTTTT; CDR3 protein: CASSLGAANTGELFF; D gene: -; V gene: TRBV7-9; J gene: TRBJ2-2; clone size: many
CDR3 DNA: TGTGCCTGGAGGGCCGGACAGCAGAGCTCCTACAATGAGCAGTTCTTC; CDR3 protein: CAWRAGQQSSYNEQFF; D gene: -; V gene: TRBV30; J gene: TRBJ2-1; clone size: -
CDR3 DNA: TGCGCCAGCAGCTTGACGGGGGAGGGCTATGGCTACACCTTC; CDR3 protein: CASSLTGEGYGYTF; D gene: -; V gene: TRBV5-1; J gene: TRBJ1-2; clone size: -
CDR3 DNA: TGTGCCAGCAGCTTAGCCCCCGATGCAGGCTACTCTGGAAACACCATATATTTT; CDR3 protein: CASSLAPDAGYSGNTIYF; D gene: -; V gene: TRBV7-9; J gene: TRBJ1-3; clone size: -
CDR3 DNA: TGTGCCAGCAGCTTGGACAGGGGGGCGAGCTCTGGAAACACCATATATTTT; CDR3 protein: CASSLDRGASSGNTIYF; D gene: TRBD1; V gene: TRBV5-4; J gene: TRBJ1-3; clone size: -
CDR3 DNA: TGTGCCAGCTCACCCGGACAGGGCGGCACTGGAAACACCATATATTTT; CDR3 protein: CASSPGQGGTGNTIYF; D gene: TRBD1; V gene: TRBV18; J gene: TRBJ1-3; clone size: -
CDR3 DNA: TGTGCCAGCAGCCCCCACGTCCCGGGCTCTGGAAACACCATATATTTT; CDR3 protein: CASSPHVPGSGNTIYF; D gene: -; V gene: TRBV7-2; J gene: TRBJ1-3; clone size: once
CDR3 DNA: TGTGCCAGCAGTTTAGCAGGGAATGGCTACACCTTC; CDR3 protein: CASSLAGNGYTF; D gene: -; V gene: TRBV28; J gene: TRBJ1-2; clone size: -
CDR3 DNA: TGTGCCAGCAGTTACAGGAGGCACACTGAAGCTTTCTTT; CDR3 protein: CASSYRRHTEAFF; D gene: -; V gene: TRBV6-5; J gene: TRBJ1-1; clone size: -
CDR3 DNA: TGTGCCATCAGTGGATATGGGGGCCTTGACACTGAAGCTTTCTTT; CDR3 protein: CAISGYGGLDTEAFF; D gene: -; V gene: TRBV10-3; J gene: TRBJ1-1; clone size: -
CDR3 DNA: TGTGCCAGCAGTCTTTATACAGATAGCAATCAGCCCCAGCATTTT; CDR3 protein: CASSLYTDSNQPQHF; D gene: -; V gene: TRBV6-6; J gene: TRBJ1-5; clone size: -